This T cell receptor beta chain was retrieved from a study of blood T cell repertoires in COVID-19. Study background: Acute and convalescent COVID-19 samples came from the United States, Italy and Spain. T cells, B-cell-depleted T cells, or PBMCs supplied cDNA or gDNA.

One Seattle source followed patients from active infection through their disease course. How the authors handled the data: It was from reference gene primer amplification that nucleated cell counts were estimated. Data came from immunoSEQ multiplex PCR; TCRdb stores just in-frame clones and leaves some out. Clonal size and the V and J genes are those of that table, whereas D and trimming came from the DNA. The profile shows approximately 120,000 clones, approximately 74% of them singletons. CDR1 is KGHSH, CDR2 LQKENI, per germline. There are 19 residues in the CDR3. The ends lost 4 bases at V and 4 bases at J; junction bases unmatched: 15.

The TCR was taken from a man aged 80 or over with COVID-19, enrolled during active disease. The chain links TRBV18 to TRBJ2-5, with TRBD2 matching over 13 bases. The sample taken for sequencing was peripheral blood. CDR3 protein: CASSRRARLAGGAGETQYF. The DNA of the CDR3 is TGTGCCAGCTCACGTCGAGCGCGACTAGCGGGAGGAGCGGGAGAGACCCAGTACTTC.